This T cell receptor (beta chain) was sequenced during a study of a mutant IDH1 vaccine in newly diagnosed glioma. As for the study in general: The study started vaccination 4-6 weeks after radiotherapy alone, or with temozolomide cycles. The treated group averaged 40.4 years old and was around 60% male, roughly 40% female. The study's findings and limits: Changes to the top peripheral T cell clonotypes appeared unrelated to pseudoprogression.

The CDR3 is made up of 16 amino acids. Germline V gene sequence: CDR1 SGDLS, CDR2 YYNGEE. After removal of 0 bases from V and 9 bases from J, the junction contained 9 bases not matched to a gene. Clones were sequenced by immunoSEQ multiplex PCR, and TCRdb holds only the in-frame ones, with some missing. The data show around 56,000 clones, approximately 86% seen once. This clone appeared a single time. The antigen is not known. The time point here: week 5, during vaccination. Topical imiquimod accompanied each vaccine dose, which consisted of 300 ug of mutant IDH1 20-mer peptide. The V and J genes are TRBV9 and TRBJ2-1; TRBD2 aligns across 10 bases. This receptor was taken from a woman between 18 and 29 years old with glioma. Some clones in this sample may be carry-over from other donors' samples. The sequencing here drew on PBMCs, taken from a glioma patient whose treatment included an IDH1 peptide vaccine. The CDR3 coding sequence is TGTGCCAGCAGCGTAGGAAGCCTAGCGGGAGTAAGTGAGCAGTTCTTC. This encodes CASSVGSLAGVSEQFF.